This TCR beta chain appears in the sequencing data of a study of blood T cell repertoires in COVID-19. For the study at large: Collection of acute and convalescent COVID-19 samples took place in the United States, Italy and Spain. The cDNA or gDNA used as material had been derived from T cells, B-cell-depleted T cells, or PBMCs.

As originally analysed: By means of reference gene primer amplification, nucleated cell counts were estimated. Method: immunoSEQ multiplex PCR; TCRdb's copy keeps in-frame clones and lacks some. V, J and clone size are taken as reported in that table, and D and trimming were inferred from the DNA itself. The sample contains 35,000 to 40,000 clones, around 90% of which appear only once. The V end was cut by 4 bases, the J end by 3 bases, with 9 bases between. The CDR3 loop spans 13 amino acids. CDR1 and CDR2 from the germline V gene are SEHNR and FQNEAQ (reference sequence). The sequence derives from a human donor in a cohort sampled during active COVID-19. The V call is TRBV7-9, the J call TRBJ2-5; tentatively, D is TRBD1 (5 bases). Sequenced: peripheral blood. The CDR3, as DNA: TGTGCCAGCAGCTATCGCAGGGAAGAGACCCAGTACTTC. Its protein is CASSYRREETQYF.